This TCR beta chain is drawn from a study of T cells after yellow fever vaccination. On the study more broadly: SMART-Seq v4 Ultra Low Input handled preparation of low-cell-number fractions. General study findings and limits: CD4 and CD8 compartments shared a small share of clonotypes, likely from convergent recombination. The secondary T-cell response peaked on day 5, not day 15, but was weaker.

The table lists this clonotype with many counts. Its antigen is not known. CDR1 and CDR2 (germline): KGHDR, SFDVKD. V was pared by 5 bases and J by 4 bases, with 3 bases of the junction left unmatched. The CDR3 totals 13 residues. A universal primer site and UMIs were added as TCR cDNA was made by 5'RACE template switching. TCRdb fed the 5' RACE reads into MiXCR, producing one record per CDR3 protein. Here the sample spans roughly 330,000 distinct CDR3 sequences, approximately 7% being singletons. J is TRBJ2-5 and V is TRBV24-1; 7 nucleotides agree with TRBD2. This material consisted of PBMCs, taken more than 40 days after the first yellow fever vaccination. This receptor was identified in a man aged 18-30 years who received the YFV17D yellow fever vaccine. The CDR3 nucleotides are TGTGCCACCAGTGCCCCGGGAGGAGAGACCCAGTACTTC. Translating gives CATSAPGGETQYF.